This T cell receptor (beta chain) is from a study of T cells in Graves' hyperthyroidism and ophthalmopathy. The ends were cut back, 2 bases at V and 7 bases at J, with 12 bases in the middle. Germline loops: CDR1 LNHDA, CDR2 SQIVND (reference sequence). The CDR3 covers 15 residues. The CDR3 regions of TCR beta were amplified from RNA transcripts. The TCR CDR3 first-round RT-PCR relied on the HTBI primer set. TCRdb itself ran the multiplex PCR reads through MiXCR, one entry per CDR3 protein. Seen here are about 560,000 distinct CDR3 sequences, 16% observed once, and the top ten hold approximately 20%. The sample consisted of blood. The chain joins TRBV19 to TRBJ1-6; D ambiguous. The TCR originated in a woman between 18 and 29 years old with Graves' hyperthyroidism. Here the CDR3 DNA reads TGTGCCAGTAGTATATCTCTCGACGTAAATTCACCCCTCCACTTT. Amino acids: CASSISLDVNSPLHF.